Each of the 21 T cell receptor beta chains below was sequenced from the same sample in a study of CD8 T cells in Susac syndrome (dated by TCRdb to about 2019). Libraries were prepared through the immunoSEQ multiplex PCR assay. RNA was extracted using the RNeasy kit, and about 0.5 to 1 microgram was reverse transcribed with random hexamers. The public reads were reprocessed in TCRdb via fastp at Q25 and MiXCR, keeping in-frame beta chains. Each record represents a unique CDR3 protein, reported with the most common genes and DNA among its rows. Here the sample has about 210,000 distinct CDR3 sequences; approximately 93% occur a single time. 0.09% to 0.12% of the sample is held by the ten biggest clonotypes. Sequenced: CD4+ T cells from PBMCs. Receptor source: a human donor in good health.

The chain employs TRBV12-3 or TRBV12-4 and TRBJ1-2; TRBD1 aligns across 10 bases. The CDR3 loop spans 12 amino acids. V trimming: 8 bases; J trimming: 8 bases; junction bases outside the gene matches: 5. As DNA, the CDR3 is TGTGCCAGCGGCGGACAGGGGGTAGGCTACACCTTC. Its protein product is CASGGQGVGYTF.

V usage is TRBV7-8 and J usage is TRBJ1-1; D possibly corresponds to TRBD1 (5 bases). Germline CDR1 reads SGHVS; CDR2 reads FQNEAQ. The CDR3 runs to 15 residues. V was cut by 1 base and J by 5 bases, with 14 bases left in between. CDR3 protein: CASSLVRRGSTEAFF. The CDR3 coding sequence is TGTGCCAGCAGCTTAGTTCGGAGGGGCTCGACTGAAGCTTTCTTT. Together with reference TRBV7-8 and TRBJ1-1, the CDR3 gives the full variable domain: GAGVSQSPRYKVAKRGQDVALRCDPISGHVSLFWYQQALGQGPEFLTYFQNEAQLDKSGLPSDRFFAERPEGSVSTLKIQRTQQEDSAVYLCASSLVRRGSTEAFFGQGTRLTVV.

The chain uses TRBV4-2 and TRBJ2-1; 11 positions agree with TRBD2. The V segment lost 0 bases and the J segment 11 bases; nucleotides outside the gene matches: 6. In germline, CDR1 is LGHNA, CDR2 YNFKEQ. This CDR3 comprises 15 residues. The CDR3 loop reads CASSQDGLAGGQQFF. The CDR3 DNA is TGTGCCAGCAGCCAAGATGGGCTAGCGGGGGGCCAGCAGTTCTTC.

In nucleotides, the CDR3 is TGTGCCAGCAGTTCCGACTCCCAGTCCTACAATGAGCAGTTCTTC. This encodes CASSSDSQSYNEQFF. The J gene is TRBJ2-1, the V gene TRBV7-3; D ambiguous. Trimming left V 6 bases short and J 1 base short, with 13 bases between. CDR3 size: 15 residues. Looked up from germline, CDR1 is SGHTA and CDR2 is FQGTGA.

As DNA, the CDR3 is TGCAGCCGGGGCCGACATCTCTTGAATCCCTATAATTCACCCCTCCACTTT. It codes for CSRGRHLLNPYNSPLHF. V usage is TRBV29-1 and J usage is TRBJ1-6; maybe TRBD1 (5 bases). Trimming took off 8 bases at V and 2 bases at J, with 22 bases between the two ends. This CDR3 is built from 17 residues. From germline, CDR1 is SQVTM and CDR2 ANQGSEA.

In DNA, the CDR3 is TGTGCCAGCAGACCTTGGACAGGGGCGGACGAGCAGTACTTC. This translates into CASRPWTGADEQYF. The chain links TRBV28 to TRBJ2-7; TRBD1 matches 9 bases. This CDR3 comprises 14 residues. CDR1 is MDHEN and CDR2 is SYDVKM in the germline V gene. The J segment lost 5 bases and the V segment lost 6 bases, leaving 8 bases of the junction unmatched.

CDR3 protein: CAIGGVGTGELFF. CDR3 in DNA: TGTGCCATCGGTGGGGTCGGCACCGGGGAGCTGTTTTTT. The rearrangement uses TRBV10-3 and TRBJ2-2; D call uncertain. The germline V gene encodes CDR1 ENHRY and CDR2 SYGVKD. V was pared by 8 bases and J by 4 bases, with 11 bases between. The length of the CDR3 is 13 residues.

The V call is TRBV7-6, the J call TRBJ2-5; D remains unclear. The CDR3 consists of 13 residues. Between the trimmed V and J ends, which lost 4 bases and 5 bases, there was a span of 11 bases. Germline assignment: CDR1 SGHVS and CDR2 FNYEAQ. This CDR3 is CASSSASGETQYF. CDR3 bases: TGTGCCAGCAGCTCCGCCTCGGGCGAGACCCAGTACTTC. The variable domain in full, with the rest retrieved from reference TRBV7-6 and TRBJ2-5, is GAGVSQSPRYKVTKRGQDVALRCDPISGHVSLYWYRQALGQGPEFLTYFNYEAQQDKSGLPNDRFSAERPEGSISTLTIQRTEQRDSAMYRCASSSASGETQYFGPGTRLLVL.

The CDR3 loop is CASSYKGTWWETEAFF. CDR3 nucleotide sequence: TGTGCCAGCAGTTACAAAGGTACATGGTGGGAGACTGAAGCTTTCTTT. This chain joins TRBV6-5 and TRBJ1-1; D is undetermined. Germline V gives CDR1 MNHEY, CDR2 SVGAGI. This CDR3 region has 16 residues. The V end lost 2 bases, the J end lost 5 bases, and 18 bases lay between the germline ends.

This clonotype has just a few counts. V gene TRBV4-1 combines with J gene TRBJ2-1; 9 bases agree with TRBD2. The germline V gene encodes CDR1 MGHRA and CDR2 YSYEKL. This CDR3 region has 12 residues. J gave up 15 bases and V 0 bases, and 3 bases lay outside the gene matches. CDR3 protein: CASSQEAGGTFF. CDR3 coding DNA: TGCGCCAGCAGCCAAGAGGCGGGGGGGACGTTCTTC.

This clonotype occurred once. J is TRBJ2-2 and V is TRBV18, with D unresolved. V gave up 3 bases and J gave up 6 bases, with 14 bases separating them. The CDR3 sequence is 15 residues long. Per the germline V gene, CDR1 is KGHSH and CDR2 is LQKENI. In DNA, the CDR3 is TGTGCCAGCTCACCCCCAGGATGGACGGCCGGGGAGCTGTTTTTT. Amino acid sequence: CASSPPGWTAGELFF.

This clonotype was seen a single time. The chain recombines TRBV5-6 with TRBJ1-5, with 8 bases aligning to TRBD1. The V gene end was trimmed by 4 bases and the J gene end by 3 bases; junction bases not matched to a gene: 3. CDR1 is SGHDT, CDR2 YYEEEE, per germline. The CDR3 runs 14 residues. CDR3 in DNA: TGTGCCAGCAGCCTGACAGGGGACAATCAGCCCCAGCATTTT. Its translation: CASSLTGDNQPQHF.

This chain joins TRBV7-3 and TRBJ2-7; the D gene could be TRBD1 or TRBD2 (6 bases each). Germline assignment: CDR1 SGHTA and CDR2 FQGTGA. The CDR3 consists of 16 residues. Deletions cut 5 bases from V and 1 base from J, with 18 bases between. The CDR3 nucleotides read TGTGCCAGCAGCACTTTAAGGGGGGCCGGTTCCTACGAGCAGTACGTC. This codes for CASSTLRGAGSYEQYV.

CDR3 in amino acids: CASSPGTVGQPQHF. CDR3 DNA: TGTGCCAGCAGTCCTGGAACGGTCGGTCAGCCCCAGCATTTT. V is TRBV28 and J is TRBJ1-5; D unresolved. The CDR3 is 14 amino acids. Germline CDR1 MDHEN, CDR2 SYDVKM. Trimming pared 5 bases from V and 6 bases from J, leaving 14 bases between.

The chain employs TRBV6-1 and TRBJ1-5, with a weak D call TRBD1 (5 bases). Germline lookup yields CDR1 MNHNS and CDR2 SASEGT. There are 16 residues in the CDR3. V lost 8 bases and J lost 8, with 25 bases in between. The CDR3 DNA reads as TGTGCCAGCCAAAGCGCAGGGAAGTCTGGATTAAAGCCCCAGCATTTT. It encodes CASQSAGKSGLKPQHF.

This clonotype was detected only a few times. The V and J genes are TRBV7-3 and TRBJ2-2; 7 bases are a match to TRBD1. The CDR3 has 15 residues. Germline CDR1 is SGHTA and CDR2 is FQGTGA. J lost 4 bases, V lost 6 bases, and 8 bases had no gene match. DNA of the CDR3: TGTGCCAGCAGGCCTACAGGGGTCGGCACCGGGGAGCTGTTTTTT. It encodes CASRPTGVGTGELFF.

V is TRBV30 and J is TRBJ1-2, with a possible D match to TRBD1 (6 bases). Germline V gene sequence: CDR1 GTSNPN, CDR2 SVGIG (reference sequence). Deletions cut 7 bases from V and 8 bases from J, with 20 bases between. The CDR3 consists of 13 residues. This CDR3 reads CASRTVPQGGYTF. DNA of the CDR3: TGTGCCTCTCGGACAGTCCCCCAGGGGGGCTACACCTTC.

V gene TRBV5-6 combines with J gene TRBJ2-1; no clear D gene. V lost 2 bases to trimming and J lost 4 bases, with 16 bases between them. The CDR3 totals 16 residues. Germline lookup yields CDR1 SGHDT and CDR2 YYEEEE. The CDR3 region has the DNA TGTGCCAGCAGCTTATATCGGGTTTCGATATACAATGAGCAGTTCTTC. Its protein product is CASSLYRVSIYNEQFF.

The genes are TRBV6-5 and TRBJ1-6, with D perhaps TRBD1 (5 bases). V lost 6 bases and J 7 bases, leaving 10 bases between the germline ends. Germline-derived CDR1 and CDR2 are MNHEY and SVGAGI. CDR3 size: 13 residues. DNA of the CDR3: TGTGCCAGCAGCCCAGGGACGAATTCACCCCTCCACTTT. Its protein is CASSPGTNSPLHF.

The chain joins TRBV20-1 to TRBJ2-2; 8 nucleotides align to TRBD1. Germline V gene lookup returns CDR1 DFQATT and CDR2 SNEGSKA (reference sequence). The V gene end was trimmed by 3 bases and the J gene end by 0 bases; junction bases not matched to a gene: 3. The CDR3 spans 15 residues. The CDR3 bases are TGCAGTGCTAGGAAGACAGGGGCGAACACCGGGGAGCTGTTTTTT. It is translated as CSARKTGANTGELFF.

This sequence joins TRBV7-2 and TRBJ1-2; 10 nucleotides line up with TRBD1. Germline values: CDR1 SGHTA, CDR2 FQGNSA. With V trimmed by 4 bases and J by 13 bases, 12 bases remained unmatched. The CDR3 sequence is 14 residues long. The CDR3, as DNA: TGTGCCAGCAGCTCATCCAATACCGGGACAGGGGCCACCTTC. Its protein product is CASSSSNTGTGATF.